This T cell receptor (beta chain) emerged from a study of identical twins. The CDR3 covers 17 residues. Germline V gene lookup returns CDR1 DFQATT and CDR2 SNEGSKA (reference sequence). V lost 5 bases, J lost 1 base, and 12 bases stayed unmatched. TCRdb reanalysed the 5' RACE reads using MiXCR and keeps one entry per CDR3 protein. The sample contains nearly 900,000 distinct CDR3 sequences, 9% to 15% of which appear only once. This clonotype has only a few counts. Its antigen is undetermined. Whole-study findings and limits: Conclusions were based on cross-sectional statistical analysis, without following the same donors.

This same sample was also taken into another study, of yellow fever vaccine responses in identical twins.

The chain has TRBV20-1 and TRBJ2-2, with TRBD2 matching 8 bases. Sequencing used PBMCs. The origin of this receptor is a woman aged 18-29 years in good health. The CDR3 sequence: CSAFEPLAGRNTGELFF. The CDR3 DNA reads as TGCAGTGCTTTCGAACCGTTAGCGGGACGGAACACCGGGGAGCTGTTTTTT.